The rows below give T cell receptor beta chains drawn from one sample of a study of vaccination effects on CD4 cells after COVID-19. Their antigens remain unidentified. This table comes from immunoSEQ multiplex PCR, and its TCRdb copy is limited to in-frame clones, with some not included. The repertoire holds 20,000 to 25,000 clones, 65% to 80% seen once, with around a tenth in the top ten. This specimen consisted of CD4+ T cells from PBMCs cultured with HCoV-NL63 spike peptides, obtained before COVID-19 vaccination. Receptors originate from a human donor who received a COVID-19 vaccine. Both conserved end residues are part of each CDR3. A D gene is named only where the DNA matches it firmly. The size field is filled for only some rows; it gives once, few, many or a size class.

NA	TRBV5-1	NA	TRBJ1-1	CASSLGGYAEAFF	TGCGCCAGCAGCTTGGGGGGATACGCTGAAGCTTTCTTT
NA	TRBV5-4	NA	TRBJ2-2	CASSAPPGEGTGELFF	TGTGCCAGCAGCGCACCCCCAGGGGAGGGTACCGGGGAGCTGTTTTTT
TRBD2	TRBV6-6	few	TRBJ2-5	CASSPGLAGGPSWETQYF	TGTGCCAGCAGTCCCGGACTAGCGGGAGGGCCGAGTTGGGAGACCCAGTACTTC
TRBD1	TRBV7-9	NA	TRBJ2-3	CASSFGQGGDTQYF	TGTGCCAGCAGCTTCGGACAGGGCGGAGATACGCAGTATTTT
NA	TRBV29-1	NA	TRBJ2-5	CSAHSGSQETQYF	TGCAGCGCCCACTCGGGCAGCCAAGAGACCCAGTACTTC
TRBD1	TRBV4-2	once	TRBJ1-2	CASSQEGDRENGYTF	TGTGCCAGCAGCCAAGAGGGGGACAGGGAGAACGGCTACACCTTC
TRBD1	TRBV3-1/TRBV3-2	NA	TRBJ1-3	CASSQGTGVYGNTIYF	TGTGCCAGCAGCCAAGGGACAGGGGTGTACGGAAACACCATATATTTT
TRBD1	TRBV12-3/TRBV12-4	NA	TRBJ1-5	CASRRTGSPQHF	TGTGCCAGCAGACGGACAGGGAGCCCCCAGCATTTT
NA	TRBV10-2	NA	TRBJ2-7	CASSFNRDDYEQYF	TGCGCCAGCAGTTTCAACAGGGACGACTACGAGCAGTACTTC
TRBD2	TRBV7-2	once	TRBJ2-7	CASRTTGTSAYEQYF	TGTGCCAGCAGGACTACCGGGACTAGCGCCTACGAGCAGTACTTC
NA	TRBV10-1	few	TRBJ1-1	CASSEGTWKVNTEAFF	TGCGCCAGCAGCGAGGGGACCTGGAAAGTGAACACTGAAGCTTTCTTT
NA	TRBV18	once	TRBJ2-7	CASSSSTGSQGEQYF	TGTGCCAGCTCATCTTCGACAGGTTCCCAGGGGGAGCAGTACTTC
TRBD2	TRBV7-6	NA	TRBJ2-5	CASSLGRLAGGWETQYF	TGTGCCAGCAGCTTAGGAAGACTAGCGGGAGGCTGGGAGACCCAGTACTTC
NA	TRBV10-3	NA	TRBJ1-1	CAISESLGTTMNTEAFF	TGTGCCATCAGTGAGTCACTAGGGACAACCATGAACACTGAAGCTTTCTTT
NA	TRBV6-5	NA	TRBJ2-1	CASSYTAGVVVF	TGTGCCAGCAGTTATACGGCAGGGGTAGTGGTCTTC
NA	TRBV5-1	NA	TRBJ1-3	CASSLFGQSSGNTIYF	TGCGCCAGCAGCCTTTTCGGACAGTCCTCTGGAAACACCATATATTTT
TRBD1	TRBV11-2	few	TRBJ1-1	CASSQTAGGNTEAFF	TGTGCCAGCAGCCAAACAGCAGGGGGGAACACTGAAGCTTTCTTT
TRBD2	TRBV19	NA	TRBJ2-1	CASSMLGLEHEQFF	TGTGCCAGTAGTATGTTAGGACTAGAACATGAGCAGTTCTTC
TRBD2	TRBV3-1/TRBV3-2	NA	TRBJ2-1	CASSQGLASGGVNEQFF	TGTGCCAGCAGCCAAGGTCTCGCTAGCGGGGGGGTTAATGAGCAGTTCTTC
TRBD1	TRBV10-3	NA	TRBJ1-5	CAISDDRGGQPQHF	TGTGCCATCAGTGACGACAGGGGCGGTCAGCCCCAGCATTTT
NA	TRBV9	few	TRBJ1-2	CASSGEGSNYGYTF	TGTGCCAGCAGCGGCGAGGGGTCTAACTATGGCTACACCTTC
NA	TRBV19	NA	TRBJ2-7	CASSSRRGYEQYF	TGTGCCAGTAGTTCTCGGAGGGGATACGAGCAGTACTTC
TRBD1	TRBV19	NA	TRBJ1-4	CASSTTGTNEKLFF	TGTGCCAGTAGTACGACAGGGACTAATGAAAAACTGTTTTTT
TRBD1	TRBV5-1	NA	TRBJ2-7	CASSLAGQGPYEQYF	TGCGCCAGCAGCTTGGCCGGACAGGGTCCCTACGAGCAGTACTTC
NA	TRBV5-1	NA	TRBJ2-2	CASSSGNSNTGELFF	TGCGCCAGCAGCTCCGGAAATTCGAACACCGGGGAGCTGTTTTTT
NA	TRBV6-6	NA	TRBJ2-7	CASSYGQGAPYEQYF	TGTGCCAGCAGTTACGGTCAAGGTGCCCCCTACGAGCAGTACTTC
NA	TRBV5-4	NA	TRBJ1-2	CASSSLSRTYGYTF	TGTGCCAGCAGCTCATTATCGCGGACGTATGGCTACACCTTC
TRBD2	TRBV4-2	NA	TRBJ2-1	CASSQDPAGIGLVSYNEQFF	TGTGCCAGCAGCCAAGACCCTGCTGGAATTGGACTAGTTAGTTACAATGAGCAGTTCTTC
NA	TRBV5-4	NA	TRBJ1-3	CASSLPGGNTIYF	TGTGCCAGCAGCTTACCCGGAGGAAACACCATATATTTT
NA	TRBV19	NA	TRBJ2-7	CASSPGTRPSYEQYF	TGTGCCAGTAGTCCCGGGACCCGACCATCCTACGAGCAGTACTTC
NA	TRBV7-6	NA	TRBJ2-7	CASSLGWSYEQYF	TGTGCCAGCAGCCTTGGTTGGTCCTACGAGCAGTACTTC
TRBD1	TRBV9	few	TRBJ1-5	CASSAGTVNQPQHF	TGTGCCAGCAGCGCCGGGACAGTCAATCAGCCCCAGCATTTT
NA	TRBV25-1	NA	TRBJ1-2	CASSEWGRGYTF	TGTGCCAGCAGTGAATGGGGTCGTGGCTACACCTTC
TRBD2	TRBV5-1	few	TRBJ2-3	CASSSSGTVGDTQYF	TGCGCCAGCAGCTCAAGCGGGACGGTTGGAGATACGCAGTATTTT
NA	TRBV11-1	NA	TRBJ2-3	CASSQEGNTQYF	TGTGCCAGCAGCCAAGAAGGTAATACGCAGTATTTT
TRBD1	TRBV28	NA	TRBJ1-1	CASRGDRVITEAFF	TGTGCCAGCAGGGGGGACAGGGTAATCACTGAAGCTTTCTTT
TRBD2	TRBV27	NA	TRBJ2-7	CASSLSLAGFGSEQYF	TGTGCCAGCAGTTTATCCTTAGCGGGATTCGGTTCCGAGCAGTACTTC
TRBD2	TRBV10-2	few	TRBJ2-2	CASQTSGGAAGELFF	TGCGCCAGTCAGACTAGCGGGGGGGCCGCCGGGGAGCTGTTTTTT
TRBD2	TRBV11-2	NA	TRBJ2-5	CASSPSGRETQYF	TGTGCCAGCAGCCCTAGCGGGAGAGAGACCCAGTACTTC
TRBD2	TRBV24-1	NA	TRBJ2-3	CATSDRGTSGMTPDTQYF	TGTGCCACCAGTGACCGAGGGACTAGCGGGATGACCCCAGATACGCAGTATTTT
TRBD1	TRBV25-1	NA	TRBJ1-2	CASKHFGQGSGYTF	TGTGCCAGCAAACACTTTGGACAGGGATCTGGCTACACCTTC